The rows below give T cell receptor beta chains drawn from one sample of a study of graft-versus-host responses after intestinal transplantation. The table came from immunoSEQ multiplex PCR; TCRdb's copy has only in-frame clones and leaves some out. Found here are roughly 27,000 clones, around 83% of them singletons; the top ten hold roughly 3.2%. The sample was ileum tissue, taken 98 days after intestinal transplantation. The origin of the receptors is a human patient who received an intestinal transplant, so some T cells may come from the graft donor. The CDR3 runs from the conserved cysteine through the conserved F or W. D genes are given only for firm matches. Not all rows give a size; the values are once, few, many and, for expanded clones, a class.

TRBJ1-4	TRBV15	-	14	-	TGTGCCACCAGGTCCAGGGGTTGGGATGAAAAACTGTTTTTT	CATRSRGWDEKLFF
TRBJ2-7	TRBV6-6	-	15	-	TGTGCCAGCAGTTGGCCTATAGGGGGGGCGGACGAGCAGTACTTC	CASSWPIGGADEQYF
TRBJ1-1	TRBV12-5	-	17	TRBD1	TGTGCTAGTGGTTTGGCCCAGGGGGCGGGACCCAACACTGAAGCTTTCTTT	CASGLAQGAGPNTEAFF
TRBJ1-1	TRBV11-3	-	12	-	TGTGCCAGCAGCTTAGGGAGGTTCGACGCTTTCTTT	CASSLGRFDAFF
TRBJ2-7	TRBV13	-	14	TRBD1	TGTGCCAGCAGCTTGACAGGGAGCCGATACGAGCAGTACTTC	CASSLTGSRYEQYF
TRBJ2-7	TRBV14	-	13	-	TGTGCCAGCGCTAAACCCAGCTCCTACGAGCAGTACTTC	CASAKPSSYEQYF
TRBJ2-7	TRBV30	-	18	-	TGTGCCTGGAGTTGGGGTTATTCGCGGAGGGGGTTCTGCTACGAGCAGTACTTC	CAWSWGYSRRGFCYEQYF
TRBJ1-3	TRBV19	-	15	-	TGTGCCAGTAGTATAGGACTCCTCTCTGGAAACACCATATATTTT	CASSIGLLSGNTIYF
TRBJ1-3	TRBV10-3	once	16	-	TGTGCCATCAGTGAGGGGGCAATTAGCTCTGGAAACACCATATATTTT	CAISEGAISSGNTIYF
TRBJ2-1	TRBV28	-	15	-	TGTGCCAGCAGTTCGGCATTAAGCTCCTACAATGAGCAGTTCTTC	CASSSALSSYNEQFF
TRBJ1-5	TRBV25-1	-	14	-	TGTGCCAGCAGTGAACAGGGTTTCAATCAGCCCCAGCATTTT	CASSEQGFNQPQHF
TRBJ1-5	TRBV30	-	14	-	TGTGCCTGGCAACAGGGATCCGGCAATCAGCCCCAGCATTTT	CAWQQGSGNQPQHF
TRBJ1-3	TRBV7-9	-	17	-	TGTGCCAGCAGCTTACCCCGGGCGGGGGCAAAGGCGGACACCATATATTTT	CASSLPRAGAKADTIYF
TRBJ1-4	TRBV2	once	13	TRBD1	TGTGCCAGCAGAGGACAGGATGGAGAAAAACTGTTTTTT	CASRGQDGEKLFF
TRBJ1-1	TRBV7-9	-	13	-	TGTGCCAGCAGCCCCTTCGGCGTGACTGAAGCTTTCTTT	CASSPFGVTEAFF
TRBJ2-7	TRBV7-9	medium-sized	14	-	TGTGCCAGCAGCTTAGCGGCAGGCTCCTACGAGCAGTACTTC	CASSLAAGSYEQYF
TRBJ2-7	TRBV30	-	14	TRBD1	TGTGCCTGGAGTGCCGGGACAGGGGACTACGAGCAGTACTTC	CAWSAGTGDYEQYF
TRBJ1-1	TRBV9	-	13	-	TGTGCCAGCAGTCGCGGGGGGAACACTGAAGCTTTCTTT	CASSRGGNTEAFF
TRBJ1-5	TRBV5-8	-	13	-	TGTGCCAGCACGGGCTGGGGTAGTCAGCCCCAGCATTTT	CASTGWGSQPQHF
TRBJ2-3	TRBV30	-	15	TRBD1	TGTGCCTGGAGTGTAGGACAGGCCCTCACAGATACGCAGTATTTT	CAWSVGQALTDTQYF
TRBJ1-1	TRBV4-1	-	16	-	TGCGCCAGCAGCCAAGATTCAACGGGGGGTCGGACTGAAGCTTTCTTT	CASSQDSTGGRTEAFF
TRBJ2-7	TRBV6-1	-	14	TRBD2	TGTGCCAGCAGTGCTAGCGGGGCAACCTACGAGCAGTACTTC	CASSASGATYEQYF
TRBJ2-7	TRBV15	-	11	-	TGTGCCACCAGCAGTGTCCACGAGCAGTACTTC	CATSSVHEQYF
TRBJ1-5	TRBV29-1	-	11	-	TGCAGCGTCGAGGGAGGCCAGCCCCAGCATTTT	CSVEGGQPQHF
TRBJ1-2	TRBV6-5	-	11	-	TGTGCCAGCAATGGGGTTTTTGGCTACACCTTC	CASNGVFGYTF
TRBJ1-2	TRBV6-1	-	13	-	TGTGCCAGCAGCCTGGGGGGGGCGCCGGGCTACACCTTC	CASSLGGAPGYTF
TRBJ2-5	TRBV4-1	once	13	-	TGCGCCAGCAGCCAGCAGGAAGGAGAGACCCAGTACTTC	CASSQQEGETQYF
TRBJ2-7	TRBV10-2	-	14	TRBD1	TGCGCCAGCACTGACCTCGGGACAGCCTACGAGCAGTACTTC	CASTDLGTAYEQYF